This entry lists 26 T cell receptor beta chains sequenced from one sample in a study of CD8 T cells in ankylosing spondylitis. TCRdb redid the calling of the 5' RACE reads with MiXCR, one entry per CDR3 protein. The sample shows roughly 48,000 distinct CDR3 sequences, 6.5% to 8% of them seen only once. Source material: blood, either unsorted or a sorted T cell fraction (not recorded which). These receptors were taken from a female donor with ankylosing spondylitis or in good health (not recorded which).

The table lists this clonotype with many counts. The rearrangement uses TRBV12-3 or TRBV12-4 and TRBJ2-5; D gene uncertain. This CDR3 contains 14 residues. The V end lost 1 base, the J end lost 5 bases, and 11 bases lay between the germline ends. CDR3 region: CASSLGQHGETQYF. The CDR3 DNA reads as TGTGCCAGCAGTTTAGGGCAGCATGGGGAGACCCAGTACTTC.

This clonotype has at least ten counts. V is TRBV10-3 and J is TRBJ1-5; the match to TRBD1 covers 7 bases. The V gene's germline CDR1 is ENHRY and CDR2 SYGVKD. The CDR3 has 14 residues. The V gene end was trimmed by 8 bases and the J gene end by 5 bases; junction bases not matched to a gene: 9. The CDR3 reads CAISGGATYQPQHF. In nucleotides, the CDR3 is TGTGCCATCTCAGGGGGAGCCACTTATCAGCCCCAGCATTTT.

This clonotype was counted at least ten times. The rearrangement links TRBV20-1 to TRBJ2-2; 8 positions match TRBD2. With 4 bases clipped from V and 8 bases from J, the junction kept 9 bases outside the gene matches. The CDR3 loop spans 14 amino acids. Germline V gene lookup returns CDR1 DFQATT and CDR2 SNEGSKA (reference sequence). The CDR3 loop reads CSATVGLAAGELFF. DNA of the CDR3: TGCAGTGCTACCGTCGGACTAGCTGCTGGGGAGCTGTTTTTT.

This clonotype was observed a handful of times. The chain recombines TRBV24-1 with TRBJ2-5; TRBD1 or TRBD2 may be the D gene (5 bases each). Germline loops: CDR1 KGHDR, CDR2 SFDVKD. The V end was cut by 6 bases, the J end by 2 bases, with 12 bases between. The CDR3 has 14 amino acids. As DNA, the CDR3 is TGTGCCACCAGTCAGGGACCGCGGCAAGAGACCCAGTACTTC. Encoded protein: CATSQGPRQETQYF.

This clonotype was seen a handful of times. This may come from a read error, since a much larger clone is one base off. The V and J genes are TRBV3-1 and TRBJ1-1, with D maybe TRBD1 (5 bases). This CDR3 spans 14 amino acids. Germline V gene data show CDR1 as LGHDT and CDR2 as YNNKEL (reference sequence). Here the CDR3 reads CVSSQAGRDTEAFF. As DNA, the CDR3 is TGTGTCAGCAGCCAAGCCGGCAGGGACACTGAAGCTTTCTTT.

There are many counts of this clonotype. The chain has TRBV20-1 and TRBJ2-3; D is unresolved. CDR1 and CDR2 (germline): DFQATT, SNEGSKA (reference sequence). V lost 2 bases to trimming and J lost 0 bases, with 6 bases between them. The CDR3 is 13 residues long. CDR3 nucleotide sequence: TGCAGTGCTAGAAAGACCAGCACAGATACGCAGTATTTT. Its translation is CSARKTSTDTQYF.

This clonotype showed up many times. This chain connects TRBV19 to TRBJ1-2; D uncertain. The germline V and J ends were trimmed by 2 bases and 4 bases, with 14 bases remaining between them. Per germline, CDR1 LNHDA and CDR2 SQIVND (reference sequence). The CDR3 totals 15 residues. The CDR3 bases are TGTGCCAGTAGTATAAGGAAGAACAAGTTCTATGGCTACACCTTC. The encoded protein is CASSIRKNKFYGYTF.

This clonotype came up many times. V gene TRBV20-1 combines with J gene TRBJ2-3, with D unclear. This CDR3 comprises 14 residues. V was clipped by 1 base and J by 4 bases, with 12 bases between them. Germline V gene data show CDR1 as DFQATT and CDR2 as SNEGSKA (reference sequence). The CDR3 region is CSARVTIDADTQYF. CDR3 coding DNA: TGCAGTGCTAGAGTGACAATCGACGCAGATACGCAGTATTTT.

This clonotype was counted ten times or more. The chain carries TRBV6-1 and TRBJ2-3; D ambiguous. V shed 1 base and J shed 6 bases, with 11 bases lying between them. This CDR3 has 14 amino acids. CDR1 is MNHNS and CDR2 is SASEGT in the germline V gene. DNA for the CDR3: TGTGCCAGCAGTGAAGGGTACTCGTCGGATACGCAGTATTTT. It specifies CASSEGYSSDTQYF.

The sample holds many counts of this clonotype. The genes are TRBV29-1 and TRBJ1-6; TRBD1 aligns across 7 bases. The CDR3 length is 15 residues. Looked up from germline, CDR1 is SQVTM and CDR2 is ANQGSEA. Trimming cost V 4 bases and J 8 bases; bases outside gene matches: 11. The CDR3 region is CSVVFKGRGYSPLHF. The CDR3, as DNA: TGCAGCGTTGTATTTAAAGGCAGGGGGTATTCACCCCTCCACTTT. The full variable domain, with the rest looked up from reference TRBV29-1 and TRBJ1-6, is SAVISQKPSRDICQRGTSLTIQCQVDSQVTMMFWYRQQPGQSLTLIATANQGSEATYESGFVIDKFPISRPNLTFSTLTVSNMSPEDSSIYLCSVVFKGRGYSPLHFGNGTRLTVT.

In this sample, this clonotype turned up many times. V is TRBV20-1 and J is TRBJ2-3; D could derive from TRBD1 or TRBD2 (6 bases each). Germline loops: CDR1 DFQATT, CDR2 SNEGSKA (reference sequence). With 6 bases removed from V and 1 base from J, the gap between germline ends came to 14 bases. CDR3 length: 14 amino acids. CDR3 in amino acids: CSAHSGGRTDTQYF. Written as DNA, the CDR3 is TGCAGTGCCCACTCCGGGGGCCGCACAGATACGCAGTATTTT.

This clonotype came up many times. The chain combines TRBV5-1 with TRBJ2-3; D unresolved. Germline V gene data show CDR1 as SGHRS and CDR2 as YFSETQ. The CDR3 extends over 13 amino acids. V dropped 7 bases and J dropped 2 bases, with 11 bases sitting between them. The CDR3 here is CASGGSYTDTQYF. CDR3 in DNA: TGCGCCAGCGGTGGTAGCTACACAGATACGCAGTATTTT. The full variable domain, in which reference TRBV5-1 and TRBJ2-3 provide the parts outside the CDR3, is KAGVTQTPRYLIKTRGQQVTLSCSPISGHRSVSWYQQTPGQGLQFLFEYFSETQRNKGNFPGRFSGRQFSNSRSEMNVSTLELGDSALYLCASGGSYTDTQYFGPGTRLTVL.

This clonotype was observed at least ten times. The V call is TRBV30, the J call TRBJ1-1; D is unclear. This CDR3 region has 14 residues. Germline assignment: CDR1 GTSNPN and CDR2 SVGIG (reference sequence). V shed 0 bases and J shed 2 bases, with 10 bases lying between them. This chain's CDR3 is CAWSVGSSNTEAFF. CDR3 nucleotides: TGTGCCTGGAGTGTGGGCAGCAGTAACACTGAAGCTTTCTTT.

This clonotype has only a few counts. The chain links TRBV29-1 to TRBJ1-5, with D possibly matching TRBD1 (6 bases). V was shortened by 4 bases and J by 3 bases, with 7 bases between the two germline ends. Germline V gives CDR1 SQVTM, CDR2 ANQGSEA. The CDR3 contains 12 residues. The CDR3 nucleotides read TGCAGCGTTGGGGGGGCCAATCAGCCCCAGCATTTT. It yields the protein CSVGGANQPQHF.

This clonotype was found many times. The chain uses TRBV21-1 and TRBJ1-2; the table's D call, TRBD1, has no DNA check behind it. TRBV21-1 has pseudogene status. This CDR3 is built from 16 residues. The CDR3 protein is CASSKHLDRANYGYTF. DNA of the CDR3: TGTGCCAGCAGCAAGCACCTGGACAGGGCTAACTATGGCTACACCTTC.

This clonotype was seen many times. The chain uses TRBV7-3 and TRBJ1-1, with no clear D. Germline-derived CDR1 and CDR2 are SGHTA and FQGTGA. V lost 3 bases and J 1 base, leaving 9 bases between the germline ends. The CDR3 has 14 amino acids. The chain's CDR3 is CASSFDGTNTEAFF. The DNA for the CDR3 is TGTGCCAGCAGCTTCGACGGCACGAACACTGAAGCTTTCTTT.

The chain uses TRBV2 and TRBJ1-5; D is ambiguous. Per germline, CDR1 SNHLY and CDR2 FYNNEI. This CDR3 region has 15 residues. Trimming pared 4 bases from V and 0 bases from J, leaving 10 bases between. CDR3 sequence: CASSVEGSSNQPQHF. The CDR3 region has the DNA TGTGCCAGCAGTGTTGAAGGGAGTAGCAATCAGCCCCAGCATTTT.

Many counts were recorded for this clonotype. The rearrangement joins TRBV5-1 to TRBJ1-2; D uncertain. Looked up from germline, CDR1 is SGHRS and CDR2 is YFSETQ. The CDR3 loop spans 13 amino acids. V lost 4 bases, J lost 5 bases, and 12 bases lay in between. The chain's CDR3 is CASSTGAGYGYTF. The CDR3 DNA follows: TGCGCCAGCAGCACGGGAGCCGGGTATGGCTACACCTTC. The full variable domain, with the rest looked up from reference TRBV5-1 and TRBJ1-2, is KAGVTQTPRYLIKTRGQQVTLSCSPISGHRSVSWYQQTPGQGLQFLFEYFSETQRNKGNFPGRFSGRQFSNSRSEMNVSTLELGDSALYLCASSTGAGYGYTFGSGTRLTVV.

This clonotype has a count of ten or more. V gene TRBV4-2 combines with J gene TRBJ2-1; D remains ambiguous. CDR3 size: 14 residues. V lost 4 bases and J 2 bases, leaving 9 bases between the germline ends. From germline, CDR1 is LGHNA and CDR2 YNFKEQ. DNA of the CDR3: TGTGCCAGCAGCCCCCCGGCGACCTACAATGAGCAGTTCTTC. Its protein is CASSPPATYNEQFF.

This chain uses TRBV11-1 with TRBJ1-2, with TRBD1 as a possible D gene (6 bases). The CDR3 is made up of 13 amino acids. Germline CDR1 is SGHAT and CDR2 is FQDESV (reference sequence). V lost 2 bases and J 6 bases, leaving 10 bases between the germline ends. The chain's CDR3 is CASSLLQGDGYTF. The CDR3 DNA sequence: TGTGCCAGCAGCTTACTACAGGGAGATGGCTACACCTTC.

This clonotype was counted ten times or more. V is TRBV6-5 and J is TRBJ1-2; 10 bases are a match to TRBD1. With 0 bases clipped from V and 2 bases from J, the junction kept 6 bases outside the gene matches. The CDR3 totals 17 residues. In germline, CDR1 is MNHEY, CDR2 SVGAGI. Here the CDR3 reads CASSYSWTGGSNYGYTF. The CDR3 nucleotides read TGTGCCAGCAGTTACTCGTGGACAGGGGGTTCAAACTATGGCTACACCTTC.

The table lists this clonotype with many counts. At one of its ends the junction is not consistent with the germline gene, which may arise from a read error. J is TRBJ2-7 and V is TRBV29-1; D might be TRBD1 or TRBD2, each matching 6 bases. The CDR3 sequence is 14 residues long. The germline V gene has CDR1 SQVTM and CDR2 ANQGSEA. The CDR3 spells CSVALQGRTYERYF. CDR3 in DNA: TGCAGCGTTGCTCTGCAGGGGAGGACTTACGAGCGGTACTTC.

This clonotype appeared many times. The chain couples TRBV6-5 to TRBJ1-2; 8 positions match TRBD1. The CDR3 length is 15 residues. The J segment lost 8 bases and the V segment lost 0 bases, leaving 8 bases of the junction unmatched. Germline V lookup: CDR1 MNHEY, CDR2 SVGAGI. The CDR3 spells CASSYSDRGVEGYTF. CDR3 bases: TGTGCCAGCAGTTACTCAGACAGGGGCGTCGAAGGCTACACCTTC.

The chain joins TRBV28 to TRBJ1-5; the match to TRBD1 covers 11 bases. CDR1 and CDR2 from the germline V gene are MDHEN and SYDVKM. CDR3 length equals 18 residues. After removal of 5 bases from V and 4 bases from J, the junction contained 13 bases not matched to a gene. CDR3 sequence reads: CASSVRTGGGRANQPQHF. The CDR3 DNA is TGTGCCAGCAGTGTAAGGACAGGGGGCGGGCGGGCGAATCAGCCCCAGCATTTT.

This clonotype showed up many times. The V call is TRBV28, the J call TRBJ1-5, with D possibly being TRBD1 (6 bases). The germline V gene has CDR1 MDHEN and CDR2 SYDVKM. The CDR3 is 14 residues long. V dropped 8 bases and J dropped 2 bases, with 13 bases sitting between them. The CDR3 region is CASEGERGNQPQHF. As DNA, the CDR3 is TGTGCCAGCGAGGGGGAACGGGGCAATCAGCCCCAGCATTTT.

This clonotype was observed many times. The rearrangement joins TRBV6-1 to TRBJ2-5; 11 nucleotides align to TRBD1. This CDR3 region has 16 residues. The J segment lost 5 bases and the V segment lost 8 bases, leaving 13 bases of the junction unmatched. Germline loops: CDR1 MNHNS, CDR2 SASEGT. The CDR3 protein is CASFSRTGGGLETQYF. CDR3 nucleotide sequence: TGTGCCAGCTTTTCCCGGACAGGGGGCGGGTTGGAGACCCAGTACTTC.